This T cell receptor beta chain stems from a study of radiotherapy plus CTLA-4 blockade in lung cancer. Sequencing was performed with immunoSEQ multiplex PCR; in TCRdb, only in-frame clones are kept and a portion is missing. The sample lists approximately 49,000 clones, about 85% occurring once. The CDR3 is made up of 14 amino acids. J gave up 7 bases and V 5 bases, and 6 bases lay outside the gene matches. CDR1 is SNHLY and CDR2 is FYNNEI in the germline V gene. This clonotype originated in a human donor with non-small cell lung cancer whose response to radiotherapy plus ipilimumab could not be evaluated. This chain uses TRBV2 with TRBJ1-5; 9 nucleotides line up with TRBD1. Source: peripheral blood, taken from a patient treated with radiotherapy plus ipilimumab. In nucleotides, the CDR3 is TGTGCCAGCAGTACCGGGACAGGGCAGCAGCCCCAGCATTTT. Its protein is CASSTGTGQQPQHF.